This T cell receptor (beta chain) was profiled in a study of beta chain features in type 1 diabetes. This clone was detected only a few times. The antigen is undetermined. Investigators reverse transcribed all isolated RNA, so they sequenced expressed TCRB transcripts. Libraries were prepared by immunoSEQ multiplex PCR; TCRdb keeps only in-frame clonotypes and omits some of them. Among fewer than 250,000 clones listed, 13% to 15% were seen once. V shed 2 bases, J shed 4 bases, and the junction held 4 bases outside the gene matches. The CDR3 contains 14 residues. Germline lookup yields CDR1 KGHSH and CDR2 LQKENI. Whole-study findings and limits: Fewer insertions but more deletions were seen at VDJ junctions in type 1 diabetes patients. For Type 1 diabetes patients, all four CD4+ subsets carried TCRB CDR3s that were moderately but significantly shorter.

Material for sequencing was naive CD4+ T cells from blood. V gene TRBV18 combines with J gene TRBJ1-1, with 7 bases that match TRBD1. The sequence was obtained from a woman in her thirties or forties in good health. CDR3 residues: CASSPSSGGTEAFF. CDR3 in DNA: TGTGCCAGCTCACCAAGTTCAGGGGGCACTGAAGCTTTCTTT. The entire variable domain, with the rest obtained from reference TRBV18 and TRBJ1-1, is as follows: NAGVMQNPRHLVRRRGQEARLRCSPMKGHSHVYWYRQLPEEGLKFMVYLQKENIIDESGMPKERFSAEFPKEGPSILRIQQVVRGDSAAYFCASSPSSGGTEAFFGQGTRLTVV.